This T cell receptor (beta chain) comes out of a study of blood T cell repertoires in COVID-19. Overall study: Sites across the United States, Italy and Spain contributed samples from acute and convalescent COVID-19. PBMCs, B-cell-depleted T cells, or T cells provided the cDNA or gDNA that made up the material.

Original analysis: Using reference gene primer amplification, nucleated cell counts were estimated. TCRdb's table, derived via immunoSEQ multiplex PCR, lists solely in-frame clones and lacks some. The DNA was the basis for D and trimming; V, J and clone size are from that table. The sample lists roughly 100,000 clones, more than 80% occurring once. The CDR3 has 13 residues. V lost 5 bases and J 7 bases, leaving 12 bases between the germline ends. From germline, CDR1 is LNHDA and CDR2 SQIVND (reference sequence). This receptor was identified in a man aged 55 to 70 with acute or convalescent COVID-19. The chain links TRBV19 to TRBJ2-4; D is perhaps TRBD1 (6 bases). Sequenced: peripheral blood. In DNA, the CDR3 is TGTGCCAGTAGTCCTAGGGGGTTGAACATTCAGTACTTC. The encoded protein is CASSPRGLNIQYF.